This TCR beta chain emerged from a study of identical twins. CDR1 SQVTM and CDR2 ANQGSEA come from the germline V gene. The CDR3 length is 10 residues. V was clipped by 7 bases and J by 0 bases, with 3 bases between them. Template switching supplied a universal primer site; unique molecular identifiers were carried on the cDNA. TCRdb reprocessed the 5' RACE reads with MiXCR, giving one entry per CDR3 protein. The table includes about 520,000 distinct CDR3 sequences, roughly 21% detected once. General study findings and limits: Potential partial confounding of zero-insertion analyses by invariant MAIT and iNKT cells was noted.

Many counts were recorded for this clonotype. Its antigen remains unidentified. These sequences were also reported in another study, on T cells expressing NK-cell markers.

The receptor's source is a woman in her late teens or twenties in good health. This chain joins TRBV29-1 and TRBJ1-1; D unclear. Sequenced sample: CD4+ T cells sorted from blood. Written as DNA, the CDR3 is TGCAGCGGACTGAACACTGAAGCTTTCTTT. Translating gives CSGLNTEAFF.